This TCR beta chain came from a study of blood T cell repertoires in COVID-19. Study-wide background: The cDNA or gDNA used as material had been derived from T cells, B-cell-depleted T cells, or PBMCs.

Germline loops: CDR1 DFQATT, CDR2 SNEGSKA (reference sequence). V gave up 7 bases and J gave up 1 base, with 7 bases separating them. The CDR3 length is 11 residues. The assay was immunoSEQ multiplex PCR, and TCRdb's table has in-frame clones only and misses some. The repertoire holds some 120,000 clones, with around 80% as singletons. The genes are TRBV20-1 and TRBJ2-5; D uncertain. The sequencing sample was made of peripheral blood. The sequence was collected from an older man with active or convalescent COVID-19. The CDR3 is CSGQSQETQYF. CDR3 bases: TGCAGTGGGCAGTCCCAAGAGACCCAGTACTTC.